This T cell receptor beta chain was documented in a study of shared clonotypes between healthy human individuals. CDR3 length: 15 amino acids. The germline V and J ends were trimmed by 7 bases and 2 bases, with 17 bases remaining between them. Germline V gives CDR1 SGHVS, CDR2 FQNEAQ. Clones were read by immunoSEQ multiplex PCR, and TCRdb kept only the in-frame ones, dropping some. The table includes around 690,000 clones, about 90% detected once. Material for sequencing was memory CD8+ T cells from PBMCs. Subset denoted: CD45RO+ cells pooled with CCR7-negative TemRA cells. The clonotype was recovered from a man aged 18 to 30 in good health. Some clones in this sample may be carry-over from other donors' samples. The chain recombines TRBV7-8 with TRBJ2-5, with unresolved D. CDR3 protein: CASNAIDQMQETQYF. In nucleotides, the CDR3 is TGTGCCAGCAACGCCATCGACCAAATGCAAGAGACCCAGTACTTC.